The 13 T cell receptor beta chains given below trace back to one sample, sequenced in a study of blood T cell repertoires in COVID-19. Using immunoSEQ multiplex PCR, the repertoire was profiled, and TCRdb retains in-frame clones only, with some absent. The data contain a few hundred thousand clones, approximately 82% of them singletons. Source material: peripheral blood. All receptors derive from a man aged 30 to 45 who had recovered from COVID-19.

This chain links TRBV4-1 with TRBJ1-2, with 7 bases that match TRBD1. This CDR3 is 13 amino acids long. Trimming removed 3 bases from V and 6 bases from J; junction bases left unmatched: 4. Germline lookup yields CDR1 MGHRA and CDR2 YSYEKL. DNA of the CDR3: TGCGCCAGCAGCCAGACAGGGCATGATGGCTACACCTTC. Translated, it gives CASSQTGHDGYTF.

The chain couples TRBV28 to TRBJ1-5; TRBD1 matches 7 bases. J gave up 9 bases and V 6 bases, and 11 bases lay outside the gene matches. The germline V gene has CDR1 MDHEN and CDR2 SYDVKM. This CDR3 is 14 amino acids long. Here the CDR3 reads CASSPGQEFAPQHF. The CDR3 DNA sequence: TGTGCCAGCAGCCCCGGACAGGAGTTTGCGCCCCAGCATTTT.

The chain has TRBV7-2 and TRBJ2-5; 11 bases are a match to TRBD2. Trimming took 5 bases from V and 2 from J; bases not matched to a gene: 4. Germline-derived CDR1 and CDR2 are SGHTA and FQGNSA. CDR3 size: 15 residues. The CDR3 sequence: CASSPRTSGQETQYF. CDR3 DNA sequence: TGTGCCAGCAGCCCTAGGACTAGCGGGCAAGAGACCCAGTACTTC.

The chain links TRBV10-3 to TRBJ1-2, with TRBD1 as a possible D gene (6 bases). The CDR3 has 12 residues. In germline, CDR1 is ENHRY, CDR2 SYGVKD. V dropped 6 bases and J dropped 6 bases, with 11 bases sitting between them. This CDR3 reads CAISRDTHGYTF. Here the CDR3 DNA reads TGTGCCATCAGCCGGGACACTCATGGCTACACCTTC.

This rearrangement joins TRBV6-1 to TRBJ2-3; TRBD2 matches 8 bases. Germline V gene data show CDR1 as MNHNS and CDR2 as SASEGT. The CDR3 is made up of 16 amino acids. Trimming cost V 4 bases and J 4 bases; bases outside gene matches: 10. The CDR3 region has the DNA TGTGCCAGCAGTGGGATTCCGGGACTAGGATCAGATACGCAGTATTTT. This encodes CASSGIPGLGSDTQYF.

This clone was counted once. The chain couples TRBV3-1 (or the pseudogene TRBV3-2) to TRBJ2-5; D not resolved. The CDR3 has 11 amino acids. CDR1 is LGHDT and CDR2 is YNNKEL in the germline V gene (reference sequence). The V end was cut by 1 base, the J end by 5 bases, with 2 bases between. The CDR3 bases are TGTGCCAGCAGCCAAGCGGAGACCCAGTACTTC. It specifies CASSQAETQYF.

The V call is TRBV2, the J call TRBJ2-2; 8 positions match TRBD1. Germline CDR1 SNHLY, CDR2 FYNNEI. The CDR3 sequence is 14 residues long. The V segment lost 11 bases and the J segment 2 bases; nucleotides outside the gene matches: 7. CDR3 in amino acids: CAARQGLNTGELFF. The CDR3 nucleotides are TGTGCCGCAAGACAGGGGCTCAACACCGGGGAGCTGTTTTTT.

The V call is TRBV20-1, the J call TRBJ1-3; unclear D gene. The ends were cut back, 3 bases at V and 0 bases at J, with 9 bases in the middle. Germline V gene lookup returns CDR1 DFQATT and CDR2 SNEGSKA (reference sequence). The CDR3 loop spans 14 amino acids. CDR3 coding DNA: TGCAGTGCTAGTCACAGCCTCTCTGGAAACACCATATATTTT. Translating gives CSASHSLSGNTIYF.

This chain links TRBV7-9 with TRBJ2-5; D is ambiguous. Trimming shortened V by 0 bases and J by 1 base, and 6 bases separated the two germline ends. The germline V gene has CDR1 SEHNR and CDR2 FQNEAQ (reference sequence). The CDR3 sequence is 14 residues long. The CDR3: CASSLAGPQETQYF. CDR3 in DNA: TGTGCCAGCAGCTTAGCTGGCCCCCAAGAGACCCAGTACTTC.

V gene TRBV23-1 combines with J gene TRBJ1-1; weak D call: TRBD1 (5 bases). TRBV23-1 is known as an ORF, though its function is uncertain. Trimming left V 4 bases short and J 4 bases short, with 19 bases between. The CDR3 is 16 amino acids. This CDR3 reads CASSPRESQGGTEAFF. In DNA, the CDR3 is TGCGCCAGCAGTCCTCGGGAAAGCCAGGGAGGCACTGAAGCTTTCTTT.

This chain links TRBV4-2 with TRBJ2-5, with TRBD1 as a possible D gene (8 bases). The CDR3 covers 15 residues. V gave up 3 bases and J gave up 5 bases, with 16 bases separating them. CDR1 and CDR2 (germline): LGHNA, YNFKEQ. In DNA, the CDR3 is TGTGCCAGCAGCCAGTCGGACAGGGAGGGGGAGACCCAGTACTTC. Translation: CASSQSDREGETQYF.

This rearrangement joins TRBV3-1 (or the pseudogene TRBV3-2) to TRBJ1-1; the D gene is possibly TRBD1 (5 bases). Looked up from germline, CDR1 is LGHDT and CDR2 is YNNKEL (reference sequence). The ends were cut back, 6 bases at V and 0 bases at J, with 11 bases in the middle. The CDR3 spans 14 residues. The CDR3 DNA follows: TGTGCCAGCAGGCGGGGCAGCATGAACACTGAAGCTTTCTTT. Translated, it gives CASRRGSMNTEAFF.

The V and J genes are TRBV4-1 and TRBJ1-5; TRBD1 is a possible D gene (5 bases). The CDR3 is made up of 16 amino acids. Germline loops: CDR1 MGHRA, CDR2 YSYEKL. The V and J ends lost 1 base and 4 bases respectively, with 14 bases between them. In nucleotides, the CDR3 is TGCGCCAGCAGCCAAGTGTTGGACATTCGAAATCAGCCCCAGCATTTT. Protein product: CASSQVLDIRNQPQHF.